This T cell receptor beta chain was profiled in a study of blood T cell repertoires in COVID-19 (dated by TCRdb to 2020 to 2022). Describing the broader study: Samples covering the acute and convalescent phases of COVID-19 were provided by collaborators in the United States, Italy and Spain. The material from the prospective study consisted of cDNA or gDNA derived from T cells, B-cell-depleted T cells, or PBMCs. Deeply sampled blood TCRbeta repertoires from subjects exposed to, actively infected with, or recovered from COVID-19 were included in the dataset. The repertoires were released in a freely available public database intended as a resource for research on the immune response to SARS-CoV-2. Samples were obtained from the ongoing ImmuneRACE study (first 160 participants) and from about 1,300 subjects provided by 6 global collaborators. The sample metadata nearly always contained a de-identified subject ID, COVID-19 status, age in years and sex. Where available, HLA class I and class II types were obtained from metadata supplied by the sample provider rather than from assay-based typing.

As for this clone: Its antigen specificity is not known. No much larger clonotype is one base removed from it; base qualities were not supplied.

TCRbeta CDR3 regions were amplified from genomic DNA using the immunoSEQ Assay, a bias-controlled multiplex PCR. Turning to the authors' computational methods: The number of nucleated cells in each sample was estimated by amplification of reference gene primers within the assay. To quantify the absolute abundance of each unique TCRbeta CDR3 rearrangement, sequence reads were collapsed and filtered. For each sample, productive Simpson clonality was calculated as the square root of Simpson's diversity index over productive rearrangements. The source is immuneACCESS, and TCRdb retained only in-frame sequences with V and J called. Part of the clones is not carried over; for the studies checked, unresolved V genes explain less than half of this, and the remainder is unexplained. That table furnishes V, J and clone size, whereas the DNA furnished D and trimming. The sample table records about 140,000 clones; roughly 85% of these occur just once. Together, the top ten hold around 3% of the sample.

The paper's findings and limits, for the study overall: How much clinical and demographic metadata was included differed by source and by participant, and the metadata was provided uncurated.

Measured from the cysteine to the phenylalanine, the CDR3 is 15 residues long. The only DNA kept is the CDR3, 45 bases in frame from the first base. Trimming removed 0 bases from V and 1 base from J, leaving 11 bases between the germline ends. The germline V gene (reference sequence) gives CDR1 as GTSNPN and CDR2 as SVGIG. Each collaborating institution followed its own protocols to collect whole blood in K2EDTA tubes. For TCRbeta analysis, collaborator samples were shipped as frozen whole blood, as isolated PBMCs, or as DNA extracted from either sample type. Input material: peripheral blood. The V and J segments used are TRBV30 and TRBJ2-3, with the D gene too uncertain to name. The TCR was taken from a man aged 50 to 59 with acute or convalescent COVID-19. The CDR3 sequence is CAWSVGSFGTDTQYF. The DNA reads TGTGCCTGGAGTGTAGGTAGCTTCGGCACAGATACGCAGTATTTT.